The 31 T cell receptor beta chains reported below all come from one sample, sequenced in a study of T cells expressing NK-cell markers. Each CDR3 protein gets one entry in TCRdb, which reprocessed the 5' RACE reads and gives no DNA. The listing records 250,000 to 300,000 distinct CDR3 sequences. Sample: blood T cells: a sorted CD56 or NKG2C T cell subset, CD4+ or CD8+ T cells, or bulk PBMC T cells (not recorded which). The receptor source for this set is a man aged 18 to 35 in good health.

Here the CDR3 reads CASSQDPAGGHEQYF. This rearrangement joins TRBV4-3 to TRBJ2-7; the TCRdb call, TRBD1, lacks DNA for checking. The CDR3 loop spans 15 amino acids. CDR1 LGHNA and CDR2 YSLEER come from the germline V gene.

The chain links TRBV12-3 or TRBV12-4 to TRBJ2-1; TCRdb's D call of TRBD1 is untestable without DNA. The CDR3 extends over 11 amino acids. The CDR3 spells CASSRQGVSFF.

The chain has TRBV15 and TRBJ1-2; no DNA is available, so the TRBD1 call from TCRdb remains unchecked. Per germline, CDR1 LNHNV and CDR2 YYDKDF (reference sequence). The CDR3 is made up of 15 amino acids. The chain's CDR3 is CATSRDEGTGVGYTF.

The chain uses TRBV12-3 or TRBV12-4 and TRBJ2-5. The CDR3 has 13 residues. CDR3 protein: CASSPTRFETQYF.

The rearrangement links TRBV4-3 to TRBJ2-2; TCRdb gives TRBD1 as the D gene, but with no DNA this cannot be confirmed. The CDR3 has 17 residues. From germline, CDR1 is LGHNA and CDR2 YSLEER. CDR3: CASSPEVDRYTIGELFF.

The chain links TRBV28 to TRBJ2-5; TCRdb's D call, TRBD2, is unchecked because there is no DNA. Germline CDR1 reads MDHEN; CDR2 reads SYDVKM. The CDR3 is made up of 14 amino acids. The CDR3 here is CASSFSGSQETQYF.

The V and J genes are TRBV28 and TRBJ2-5; lacking DNA, the TRBD1 call made by TCRdb goes unchecked. CDR1 and CDR2 (germline): MDHEN, SYDVKM. The CDR3 is made up of 13 amino acids. The CDR3: CASSFRGQETQYF.

The J gene is TRBJ2-7, the V gene TRBV23-1; TCRdb picks TRBD2, but there is no DNA to check that call. TRBV23-1 is flagged as an ORF with uncertain function. The CDR3 is 16 amino acids. This CDR3 reads CASTLGTSGSGYEQYF.

The chain is built from TRBV18 and TRBJ1-2. The CDR3 is 13 amino acids. Germline CDR1 is KGHSH and CDR2 is LQKENI. The CDR3 loop is CASSPDGLGGYTF.

CDR3 loop: CSAREMREILDTQYF. The chain combines TRBV20-1 with TRBJ2-3; TCRdb gives TRBD2 as the D gene, but with no DNA this cannot be confirmed. This CDR3 region has 15 residues. Germline loops: CDR1 DFQATT, CDR2 SNEGSKA (reference sequence).

The CDR3 loop reads CSVDDGARDTEAFF. The V and J genes are TRBV29-1 and TRBJ1-1; the D gene TCRdb calls, TRBD1, cannot be checked with no DNA. This CDR3 has 14 residues. Germline V gives CDR1 SQVTM, CDR2 ANQGSEA.

The chain carries TRBV19 and TRBJ1-1; TCRdb's assignment of TRBD1 cannot be checked, as there is no DNA. CDR3 length: 13 residues. Germline CDR1 LNHDA, CDR2 SQIVND (reference sequence). CDR3 loop: CASSLLGTIEAFF.

This chain connects TRBV20-1 to TRBJ2-3; the D call from TCRdb, TRBD2, cannot be confirmed without DNA. CDR1 and CDR2 from the germline V gene are DFQATT and SNEGSKA (reference sequence). The CDR3 totals 16 residues. The CDR3 loop reads CSAKAGTSGRTDTQYF.

The rearrangement joins TRBV20-1 to TRBJ1-2; absent DNA, TCRdb's TRBD1 call cannot be checked. Germline V lookup: CDR1 DFQATT, CDR2 SNEGSKA (reference sequence). CDR3 length: 13 residues. This CDR3 is CSAMTGDRYGYTF.

The chain links TRBV9 to TRBJ2-2; the TCRdb call, TRBD2, lacks DNA for checking. This CDR3 is built from 16 residues. CDR1 SGDLS and CDR2 YYNGEE come from the germline V gene. Here the CDR3 reads CASSVTSGVNTGELFF.

V is TRBV12-3 or TRBV12-4 and J is TRBJ2-1; TCRdb names TRBD1, which stays unverified in the absence of DNA. The CDR3 extends over 16 amino acids. CDR3: CASSSRTNRGLYEQFF.

This chain connects TRBV20-1 to TRBJ1-1; TCRdb's D gene call, TRBD1, goes unchecked for lack of DNA. This CDR3 region has 13 residues. Germline CDR1 DFQATT, CDR2 SNEGSKA (reference sequence). CDR3 amino acids: CSARPGGYTEAFF.

The chain has TRBV10-3 and TRBJ2-3; there is no DNA to check the TCRdb D call of TRBD1. CDR1 and CDR2 from the germline V gene are ENHRY and SYGVKD. This CDR3 contains 14 residues. The chain's CDR3 is CATQRDRGTDTQYF.

CDR3 residues: CASSQAGQNRREQFF. The chain has TRBV4-3 and TRBJ2-1. The CDR3 is 15 amino acids. Germline-derived CDR1 and CDR2 are LGHNA and YSLEER.

The V and J genes are TRBV15 and TRBJ2-6; the D gene TCRdb calls, TRBD2, cannot be checked with no DNA. Germline values: CDR1 LNHNV, CDR2 YYDKDF (reference sequence). CDR3 length: 17 residues. This chain's CDR3 is CATSRGVPGSGANVLTF.

This sequence joins TRBV12-3 or TRBV12-4 and TRBJ2-4; TCRdb gives TRBD1 as the D gene, but with no DNA this cannot be confirmed. This CDR3 region has 15 residues. The CDR3 reads CASSSRPGQRDIQYF.

The rearrangement uses TRBV20-1 and TRBJ1-1; TCRdb's D gene call, TRBD1, goes unchecked for lack of DNA. The CDR3 length is 14 residues. Germline V gives CDR1 DFQATT, CDR2 SNEGSKA (reference sequence). CDR3 residues: CSATNRGLYTEAFF.

The genes are TRBV5-1 and TRBJ2-5; the TCRdb call, TRBD1, lacks DNA for checking. The CDR3 has 11 residues. The germline V gene encodes CDR1 SGHRS and CDR2 YFSETQ. CDR3 in amino acids: CASGVEETQYF. Supplemented by reference TRBV5-1 and TRBJ2-5, the full variable domain reads KAGVTQTPRYLIKTRGQQVTLSCSPISGHRSVSWYQQTPGQGLQFLFEYFSETQRNKGNFPGRFSGRQFSNSRSEMNVSTLELGDSALYLCASGVEETQYFGPGTRLLVL.

The chain uses TRBV2 and TRBJ2-5; TCRdb indicates TRBD2, and absent DNA this call remains unverified. This CDR3 has 14 amino acids. Germline lookup yields CDR1 SNHLY and CDR2 FYNNEI. The CDR3 is CASRRAGGRETQYF.

The chain joins TRBV18 to TRBJ2-5. The germline gives CDR1 KGHSH, CDR2 LQKENI. This CDR3 is 15 amino acids long. The CDR3 loop is CASSPPNNRQETQYF.

The chain carries TRBV5-6 and TRBJ2-3; TCRdb's assignment of TRBD1 cannot be checked, as there is no DNA. The CDR3 is 14 residues long. Germline V lookup: CDR1 SGHDT, CDR2 YYEEEE. Here the CDR3 reads CASSFRGSTDTQYF.

The chain links TRBV7-3 to TRBJ2-3; as DNA is missing, the TRBD2 call by TCRdb cannot be tested. Germline values: CDR1 SGHTA, CDR2 FQGTGA. The CDR3 is 16 residues long. CDR3 protein: CASSFLAGGLGDTQYF. Looking up the rest from reference TRBV7-3 and TRBJ2-3 gives the full variable domain: GAGVSQTPSNKVTEKGKYVELRCDPISGHTALYWYRQSLGQGPEFLIYFQGTGAADDSGLPNDRFFAVRPEGSVSTLKIQRTERGDSAVYLCASSFLAGGLGDTQYFGPGTRLTVL.

The gene calls are TRBV7-2 and TRBJ2-7. Germline V gene data show CDR1 as SGHTA and CDR2 as FQGNSA. This CDR3 is built from 13 residues. CDR3: CASSLMEAGEQYF.

This chain connects TRBV28 to TRBJ1-1. This CDR3 is built from 11 residues. CDR1 and CDR2 from the germline V gene are MDHEN and SYDVKM. The CDR3 region is CASSQTYEAFF.

The chain recombines TRBV5-1 with TRBJ1-4; TCRdb's assignment of TRBD1 cannot be checked, as there is no DNA. This CDR3 contains 14 residues. Germline lookup yields CDR1 SGHRS and CDR2 YFSETQ. CDR3 residues: CASSLVGGREKLFF.

The chain carries TRBV10-3 and TRBJ2-5; the D call of TRBD1 rests on TCRdb alone, since no DNA is present to check it. Germline V CDR1 and CDR2: ENHRY, SYGVKD. The CDR3 sequence is 13 residues long. CDR3 sequence reads: CAISPTGEETQYF.